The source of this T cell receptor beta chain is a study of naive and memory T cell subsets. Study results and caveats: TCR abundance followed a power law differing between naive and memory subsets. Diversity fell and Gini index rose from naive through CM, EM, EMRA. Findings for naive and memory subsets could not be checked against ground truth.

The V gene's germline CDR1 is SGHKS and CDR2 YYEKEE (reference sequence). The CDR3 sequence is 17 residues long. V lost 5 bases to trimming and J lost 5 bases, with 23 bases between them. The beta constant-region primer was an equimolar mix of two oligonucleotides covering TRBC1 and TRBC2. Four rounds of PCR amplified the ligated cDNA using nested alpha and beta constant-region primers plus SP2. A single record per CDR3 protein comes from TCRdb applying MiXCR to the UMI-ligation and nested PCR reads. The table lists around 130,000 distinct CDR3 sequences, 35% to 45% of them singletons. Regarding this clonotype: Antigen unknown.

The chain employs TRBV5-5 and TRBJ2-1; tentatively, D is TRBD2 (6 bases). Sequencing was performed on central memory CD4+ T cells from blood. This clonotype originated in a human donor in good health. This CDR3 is CASRPRGSGQGHNEQFF. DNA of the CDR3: TGTGCCAGCAGGCCCCGGGGGTCGGGTCAAGGGCACAATGAGCAGTTCTTC.